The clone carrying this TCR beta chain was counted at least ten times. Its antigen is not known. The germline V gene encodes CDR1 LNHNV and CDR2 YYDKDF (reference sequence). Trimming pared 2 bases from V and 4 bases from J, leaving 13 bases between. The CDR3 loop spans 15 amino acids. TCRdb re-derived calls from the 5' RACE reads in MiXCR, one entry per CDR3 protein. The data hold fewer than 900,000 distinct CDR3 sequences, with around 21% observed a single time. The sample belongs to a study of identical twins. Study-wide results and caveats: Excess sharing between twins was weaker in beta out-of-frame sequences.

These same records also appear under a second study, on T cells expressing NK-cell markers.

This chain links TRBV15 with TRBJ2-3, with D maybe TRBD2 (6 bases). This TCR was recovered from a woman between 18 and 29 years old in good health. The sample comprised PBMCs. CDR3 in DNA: TGTGCCACCAGCAGATTACAGCGGAGGGCAGATACGCAGTATTTT. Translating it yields CATSRLQRRADTQYF.